This TCR beta chain is drawn from a study of blood T cell repertoires in COVID-19. Across the whole study: T cells, B-cell-depleted T cells, or PBMCs supplied cDNA or gDNA.

Trimming cost V 0 bases and J 8 bases; bases outside gene matches: 2. Germline-derived CDR1 and CDR2 are SGHDT and YYEEEE. The CDR3 consists of 14 residues. Sequenced by immunoSEQ multiplex PCR; TCRdb stores in-frame clones only, minus some. In the table there are about 6,000 clones, almost 75% of which are singletons. This clone was detected once. This receptor was taken from a man in his 60s with acute or convalescent COVID-19. Sequencing was performed on peripheral blood. The J gene is TRBJ2-1, the V gene TRBV5-6, with 10 bases that match TRBD1. The CDR3 DNA reads TGTGCCAGCAGCTTGGTAGGGACAGGGGATGAGCAGTTCTTC. Translating it yields CASSLVGTGDEQFF.